Shown below are 29 T cell receptor beta chains from a single sample sequenced in a study of naive and memory T cell subsets. An equimolar mix of two oligonucleotides served as the beta constant-region primer for TRBC1 and TRBC2. TCRdb fed the UMI-ligation and nested PCR reads into MiXCR, producing one record per CDR3 protein. The sample consists of 70,000 to 95,000 distinct CDR3 sequences, approximately 6.5% of them appearing once. Specimen: central memory CD4+ T cells from blood. These receptors were obtained from a human donor in good health.

This clonotype was seen at least ten times. Here the CDR3 DNA reads TGCAGCGTGCGGACAGGGGGCTACGAGCAGTACTTC. It is translated as CSVRTGGYEQYF. This chain links TRBV29-1 with TRBJ2-7, with 10 positions matching TRBD1. V lost 6 bases to trimming and J lost 3 bases; unmatched junction nucleotides: 2. This CDR3 has 12 amino acids. CDR1 SQVTM and CDR2 ANQGSEA come from the germline V gene.

In this sample, this clonotype turned up many times. CDR3: CASTRRSGQTVYEQYF. The CDR3 nucleotides are TGTGCCAGCACCCGAAGGTCGGGACAGACCGTCTACGAGCAGTACTTC. The genes are TRBV7-2 and TRBJ2-7, with 7 bases identical to TRBD1. The junction had 15 bases not matched to a gene; V was cut back by 7 bases and J by 3 bases. The CDR3 totals 16 residues. CDR1 and CDR2 (germline): SGHTA, FQGNSA. Full variable domain (rest looked up from reference TRBV7-2 and TRBJ2-7): GAGVSQSPSNKVTEKGKDVELRCDPISGHTALYWYRQSLGQGLEFLIYFQGNSAPDKSGLPSDRFSAERTGGSVSTLTIQRTQQEDSAVYLCASTRRSGQTVYEQYFGPGTRLTVT.

The rearrangement links TRBV10-3 to TRBJ2-7; no clear D gene. In germline, CDR1 is ENHRY, CDR2 SYGVKD. V was cut by 0 bases and J by 5 bases, with 20 bases left in between. The CDR3 contains 17 residues. The CDR3 coding sequence is TGTGCCATCAGTGAGTCGAGTTCCCTACAGTTTAGCCACGAGCAGTACTTC. Translating it yields CAISESSSLQFSHEQYF.

This clonotype was recorded many times. V and J are TRBV28 and TRBJ1-4; the D gene is possibly TRBD1 (5 bases). There are 14 residues in the CDR3. CDR1 is MDHEN, CDR2 SYDVKM, per germline. Trimming shortened V by 3 bases and J by 6 bases, and 11 bases separated the two germline ends. The CDR3 reads CASSLQGKYEKLFF. The CDR3 nucleotides read TGTGCCAGCAGTTTGCAGGGAAAGTATGAAAAACTGTTTTTT.

In nucleotides, the CDR3 is TGTGCCACCAGCAGAGATCACCTATACTACGAGCAGTACTTC. It translates to CATSRDHLYYEQYF. The chain links TRBV15 to TRBJ2-7; no definite D call. The CDR3 covers 14 residues. Trimming took off 0 bases at V and 3 bases at J, with 9 bases between the two ends. Germline V lookup: CDR1 LNHNV, CDR2 YYDKDF (reference sequence).

There are many counts of this clonotype. The chain carries TRBV20-1 and TRBJ1-5; the match to TRBD1 covers 8 bases. This CDR3 region has 16 residues. With V trimmed by 2 bases and J by 0 bases, 6 bases remained unmatched. Germline V gene lookup returns CDR1 DFQATT and CDR2 SNEGSKA (reference sequence). This CDR3 reads CSARSRGPGSNQPQHF. Here the CDR3 DNA reads TGCAGTGCTAGATCCAGGGGGCCGGGTAGCAATCAGCCCCAGCATTTT.

At least ten counts were recorded for this clonotype. The chain uses TRBV20-1 and TRBJ2-3; TRBD2 might be the D (6 bases). CDR3 length: 16 residues. V lost 1 base and J lost 0, with 14 bases in between. Germline lookup yields CDR1 DFQATT and CDR2 SNEGSKA (reference sequence). CDR3 in amino acids: CSARVLTSPSTDTQYF. Here the CDR3 DNA reads TGCAGTGCTAGAGTGCTTACTAGCCCGAGCACAGATACGCAGTATTTT.

This clonotype has more than one count but fewer than ten. The CDR3 coding sequence is TGTGCCAGCAGCTTACGCGAGCGGCGCACAGATACGCAGTATTTT. Protein: CASSLRERRTDTQYF. V is TRBV7-2 and J is TRBJ2-3; D is possibly TRBD2 (5 bases). Germline V gives CDR1 SGHTA, CDR2 FQGNSA. The length of the CDR3 is 15 residues. Trimming removed 2 bases from V and 1 base from J, with 10 bases in between.

At least ten counts were recorded for this clonotype. V gene TRBV7-2 combines with J gene TRBJ1-2; D ambiguous. Germline-derived CDR1 and CDR2 are SGHTA and FQGNSA. The CDR3 totals 17 residues. V was trimmed by 2 bases and J by 1 base, leaving 17 bases between them. The chain's CDR3 is CASSLKDLEGLNYGYTF. In nucleotides, the CDR3 is TGTGCCAGCAGCTTAAAGGACTTAGAAGGGCTTAACTATGGCTACACCTTC. Together with reference TRBV7-2 and TRBJ1-2, the CDR3 gives the full variable domain: GAGVSQSPSNKVTEKGKDVELRCDPISGHTALYWYRQSLGQGLEFLIYFQGNSAPDKSGLPSDRFSAERTGGSVSTLTIQRTQQEDSAVYLCASSLKDLEGLNYGYTFGSGTRLTVV.

This clonotype was counted a few times. V and J are TRBV15 and TRBJ1-3, with D possibly matching TRBD1 (6 bases). This CDR3 has 17 amino acids. The V gene's germline CDR1 is LNHNV and CDR2 YYDKDF (reference sequence). V was pared by 1 base and J by 0 bases, with 13 bases between. CDR3 in amino acids: CATSRGGGGPSGNTIYF. DNA of the CDR3: TGTGCCACCAGCAGAGGGGGCGGGGGGCCCTCTGGAAACACCATATATTTT. The full variable domain, completed using reference TRBV15 and TRBJ1-3, is DAMVIQNPRYQVTQFGKPVTLSCSQTLNHNVMYWYQQKSSQAPKLLFHYYDKDFNNEADTPDNFQSRRPNTSFCFLDIRSPGLGDTAMYLCATSRGGGGPSGNTIYFGEGSWLTVV.

This clonotype was observed a few times. The rearrangement links TRBV7-2 to TRBJ1-2; 8 positions match TRBD1. The CDR3 has 18 amino acids. The junction had 17 bases not matched to a gene; V was cut back by 2 bases and J by 6 bases. Germline CDR1 reads SGHTA; CDR2 reads FQGNSA. The CDR3 region is CASSLRYRGTLPIDGYTF. CDR3 nucleotides: TGTGCCAGCAGCTTACGCTACAGGGGGACCCTTCCTATTGATGGCTACACCTTC.

The V and J genes are TRBV2 and TRBJ1-2; D call uncertain. Trimming cost V 6 bases and J 1 base, with 15 bases left between them. The length of the CDR3 is 15 residues. From germline, CDR1 is SNHLY and CDR2 FYNNEI. CDR3 region: CASRVGVPLNYGYTF. In DNA form, the CDR3 reads TGTGCCAGCAGGGTGGGAGTACCCCTTAACTATGGCTACACCTTC.

This chain links TRBV19 with TRBJ2-7; TRBD2 aligns across 8 bases. The CDR3 contains 15 residues. Germline CDR1 is LNHDA and CDR2 is SQIVND (reference sequence). With 5 bases clipped from V and 0 bases from J, the junction kept 6 bases outside the gene matches. CDR3 amino acids: CASSDQAGASYEQYF. The CDR3 DNA follows: TGTGCCAGTAGTGACCAAGCGGGGGCCTCCTACGAGCAGTACTTC.

This clonotype was seen many times. The chain couples TRBV9 to TRBJ1-5, with D unclear. This CDR3 has 14 amino acids. Per the germline V gene, CDR1 is SGDLS and CDR2 is YYNGEE. Trimming removed 5 bases at V and 1 base at J, with 10 bases between. CDR3 DNA sequence: TGTGCCAGCAGTCCGGAGGGCAGCAATCAGCCCCAGCATTTT. This sequence encodes CASSPEGSNQPQHF. Complete variable domain (other parts from reference TRBV9 and TRBJ1-5): DSGVTQTPKHLITATGQRVTLRCSPRSGDLSVYWYQQSLDQGLQFLIQYYNGEERAKGNILERFSAQQFPDLHSELNLSSLELGDSALYFCASSPEGSNQPQHFGDGTRLSIL.

The table lists this clonotype with many counts. The genes are TRBV18 and TRBJ1-1; TRBD1 agrees at 10 bases. CDR3 length equals 13 residues. Germline V gene lookup returns CDR1 KGHSH and CDR2 LQKENI. V lost 4 bases and J lost 4; bases outside the gene matches: 0. Here the CDR3 DNA reads TGTGCCAGCTCACGGGACAGGGGCACTGAAGCTTTCTTT. Protein sequence: CASSRDRGTEAFF. The full variable domain, in which reference TRBV18 and TRBJ1-1 provide the parts outside the CDR3, is NAGVMQNPRHLVRRRGQEARLRCSPMKGHSHVYWYRQLPEEGLKFMVYLQKENIIDESGMPKERFSAEFPKEGPSILRIQQVVRGDSAAYFCASSRDRGTEAFFGQGTRLTVV.

This clonotype was counted between two and nine times. V is TRBV6-1 and J is TRBJ2-7; TRBD1 aligns across 8 bases. The CDR3 has 14 amino acids. Looked up from germline, CDR1 is MNHNS and CDR2 is SASEGT. Trimming took 2 bases from V and 9 from J; bases not matched to a gene: 9. In nucleotides, the CDR3 is TGTGCCAGCAGTGAAAAGCACAGGGGGGCTGGGCAGTACTTC. The encoded protein is CASSEKHRGAGQYF.

The chain links TRBV7-2 to TRBJ1-1; 10 bases fit TRBD1. The CDR3 has 18 residues. The V gene end was trimmed by 2 bases and the J gene end by 5 bases; junction bases not matched to a gene: 14. Germline V lookup: CDR1 SGHTA, CDR2 FQGNSA. Here the CDR3 DNA reads TGTGCCAGCAGCTTAAAACCCGCGACAGGGGGCAGTAGGACTGAAGCTTTCTTT. Amino acid sequence: CASSLKPATGGSRTEAFF.

Many counts were recorded for this clonotype. This chain uses TRBV20-1 with TRBJ2-4, with D perhaps assigned TRBD1 or TRBD2 (5 bases each). Germline lookup yields CDR1 DFQATT and CDR2 SNEGSKA (reference sequence). V dropped 3 bases and J dropped 0 bases, with 6 bases sitting between them. The CDR3 sequence is 13 residues long. The CDR3 DNA reads TGCAGTGCTAGGGGGGTAGCCAAAAACATTCAGTACTTC. Protein sequence: CSARGVAKNIQYF.

This clonotype was observed many times. The V and J genes are TRBV9 and TRBJ2-2; 7 bases map to TRBD1. CDR3 length equals 15 residues. Trimming removed 4 bases from V and 6 bases from J; junction bases left unmatched: 9. Germline V lookup: CDR1 SGDLS, CDR2 YYNGEE. CDR3 nucleotide sequence: TGTGCCAGCAGCCCCATGACAGGGTTGTCCGGGGAGCTGTTTTTT. Translating gives CASSPMTGLSGELFF.

The chain employs TRBV6-6 and TRBJ2-3; possible D gene TRBD2, 7 bases. This CDR3 comprises 20 residues. V shed 8 bases and J shed 2 bases, with 32 bases lying between them. Germline-derived CDR1 and CDR2 are MNHNY and SVGAGI (reference sequence). CDR3 loop: CASSSPGAGARASVTDTQYF. CDR3 bases: TGTGCCAGCTCATCTCCGGGGGCGGGGGCGCGGGCCTCCGTCACAGATACGCAGTATTTT.

This clonotype was seen only a few times. The rearrangement joins TRBV29-1 to TRBJ2-2; the D gene is possibly TRBD1 (8 bases). The V end was cut by 5 bases, the J end by 6 bases, with 13 bases between. The CDR3 contains 13 residues. Per germline, CDR1 SQVTM and CDR2 ANQGSEA. The CDR3: CSVRTGRAGELFF. In DNA form, the CDR3 reads TGCAGCGTTCGGACAGGGAGGGCCGGGGAGCTGTTTTTT.

CDR3 DNA sequence: TGTGCCAGCAGCCCCGCAGGGGCGGGAGATAATAGTGAGCAGTTCTTC. This gives the protein CASSPAGAGDNSEQFF. The V gene is TRBV28, the J gene TRBJ2-1; tentative D call: TRBD2 (7 bases). The CDR3 covers 16 residues. Deletions cut 6 bases from V and 9 bases from J, with 24 bases between. Germline CDR1 reads MDHEN; CDR2 reads SYDVKM.

This clonotype was observed at least ten times. The rearrangement links TRBV29-1 to TRBJ1-1; 9 positions agree with TRBD1. This CDR3 has 14 amino acids. V gave up 4 bases and J gave up 6 bases; unmatched junction bases: 9. Germline values: CDR1 SQVTM, CDR2 ANQGSEA. The CDR3 nucleotides are TGCAGCGTTGGCCGGACAGGGGTAGGATCTGAAGCTTTCTTT. Translation gives CSVGRTGVGSEAFF.

This clonotype was seen at least ten times. This chain uses TRBV27 with TRBJ2-1; 11 nucleotides line up with TRBD2. Germline V gene lookup returns CDR1 MNHEY and CDR2 SMNVEV (reference sequence). J lost 4 bases, V lost 0 bases, and 8 bases had no gene match. The CDR3 totals 18 residues. CDR3 in DNA: TGTGCCAGCAGTTTATCGATCCTAGCGGGAGGATCTTACAATGAGCAGTTCTTC. Amino acids: CASSLSILAGGSYNEQFF.

V is TRBV5-1 and J is TRBJ2-7; tentative D call: TRBD2 (6 bases). Germline assignment: CDR1 SGHRS and CDR2 YFSETQ. The CDR3 is 13 amino acids. The V end was cut by 4 bases, the J end by 5 bases, with 13 bases between. The CDR3 spells CASSAGTLDEQYF. CDR3 bases: TGCGCCAGCAGCGCCGGGACTCTGGACGAGCAGTACTTC.

This clonotype was seen at least ten times. V and J are TRBV7-8 and TRBJ1-1, with D maybe TRBD1 (5 bases). V gave up 6 bases and J gave up 8 bases, with 19 bases separating them. Germline CDR1 and CDR2: SGHVS and FQNEAQ. This CDR3 region has 14 residues. The CDR3 loop is CASREVGGVKEAFF. The CDR3 bases are TGTGCCAGCAGGGAAGTGGGGGGAGTAAAGGAAGCTTTCTTT.

At least ten counts were recorded for this clonotype. The chain uses TRBV19 and TRBJ1-5, with 10 bases that match TRBD1. Looked up from germline, CDR1 is LNHDA and CDR2 is SQIVND (reference sequence). The J segment lost 6 bases and the V segment lost 6 bases, leaving 8 bases of the junction unmatched. The CDR3 loop spans 15 amino acids. The CDR3 region is CASSLGQGGTQPQHF. DNA of the CDR3: TGTGCCAGTAGCCTAGGACAGGGGGGCACTCAGCCCCAGCATTTT. The complete variable domain, with remaining parts taken from reference TRBV19 and TRBJ1-5, reads DGGITQSPKYLFRKEGQNVTLSCEQNLNHDAMYWYRQDPGQGLRLIYYSQIVNDFQKGDIAEGYSVSREKKESFPLTVTSAQKNPTAFYLCASSLGQGGTQPQHFGDGTRLSIL.

This clonotype was observed at least ten times. This sequence joins TRBV6-1 and TRBJ1-1, with 7 bases identical to TRBD1. The V gene end was trimmed by 6 bases and the J gene end by 5 bases; junction bases not matched to a gene: 9. CDR1 is MNHNS, CDR2 SASEGT, per germline. This CDR3 has 14 amino acids. The CDR3 sequence: CASRLQGTLTEAFF. The CDR3 nucleotides read TGTGCCAGCAGGTTACAGGGGACCCTAACTGAAGCTTTCTTT.

The rearrangement links TRBV6-6 to TRBJ2-3; D gene ambiguous. The CDR3 spans 15 residues. CDR1 and CDR2 (germline): MNHNY, SVGAGI (reference sequence). Deletions cut 8 bases from V and 6 bases from J, with 21 bases between. CDR3 sequence reads: CASRFFGRATDTQYF. In nucleotides, the CDR3 is TGTGCCAGCCGTTTTTTCGGGCGCGCAACCGATACGCAGTATTTT.